A selection of T cell receptor beta chains follows, all from one sample in a study of blood T cell repertoires in COVID-19. Produced via immunoSEQ multiplex PCR; TCRdb's table is partial and in-frame only. Counted here are about 98,000 clones, 70% to 85% occurring once; the ten biggest clones make up roughly a tenth. Material: peripheral blood. These receptors were taken from a man between 65 and 79 years old with active or convalescent COVID-19. Each CDR3 is given with its conserved first and last residue. A D gene is named only where the DNA matches it firmly. The size field is filled for only some rows; it gives once, few, many or a size class.

TRBJ1-1	.	TRBV30	12	.	TGTGCCTGGAGTCTGGGAGGGACTGAAGCTTTCTTT	CAWSLGGTEAFF
TRBJ2-5	.	TRBV21-1	15	.	TGTGCCAGCAGCAAAGCCCACAGGGTTCAAGAGACCCAGTACTTC	CASSKAHRVQETQYF
TRBJ2-3	.	TRBV5-6	16	TRBD2	TGTGCCAGCAGCTCGGGACTAGCGGGGCCCACAGATACGCAGTATTTT	CASSSGLAGPTDTQYF
TRBJ1-4	.	TRBV7-9	17	.	TGTGCCAGCAGCTCGAAGACTTTAGGGGCCCCTAATGAAAAACTGTTTTTT	CASSSKTLGAPNEKLFF
TRBJ1-2	.	TRBV19	16	TRBD1	TGTGCCAGTAGTATCAGTCGGGACAGAGCTAACTATGGCTACACCTTC	CASSISRDRANYGYTF
TRBJ1-5	.	TRBV18	14	.	TGTGCCAGCTCACTCCAGGGGAAGGATCAGCCCCAGCATTTT	CASSLQGKDQPQHF
TRBJ1-4	.	TRBV7-6	15	TRBD1	TGTGCCAGCAGTCTACAGGGGAGGAGTAATGAAAAACTGTTTTTT	CASSLQGRSNEKLFF
TRBJ1-1	.	TRBV7-9	16	.	TGTGCCAGCACCCCGACCCTTACAGGAGTGAACACTGAAGCTTTCTTT	CASTPTLTGVNTEAFF
TRBJ2-5	.	TRBV18	13	TRBD1	TGTGCCAGCTCACCGCGACAGGGCGAGACCCAGTACTTC	CASSPRQGETQYF
TRBJ1-6	.	TRBV25-1	11	.	TGTGCCAGCAGTGACGGACCCAGGGCCCACTTT	CASSDGPRAHF
TRBJ1-2	.	TRBV16	18	TRBD1	TGTGCCAGCAGCCTAACCAAATCCCAGGGGGCTATCGGCTATGGCTACACCTTC	CASSLTKSQGAIGYGYTF
TRBJ1-2	.	TRBV29-1	12	TRBD1	TGCAGCGTAGGAACAGGGGGAACTGGCTACACCTTC	CSVGTGGTGYTF
TRBJ1-5	.	TRBV15	13	.	TGTGCCACCAGCAGAGGACTTGGCGAGCCCCAGCATTTT	CATSRGLGEPQHF
TRBJ2-2	.	TRBV5-4	16	.	TGTGCCAGCAGCTTGGTGGGCAGGGGTGTTACCGGGGAGCTGTTTTTT	CASSLVGRGVTGELFF
TRBJ2-1	.	TRBV3-1/TRBV3-2	15	TRBD2	TGTGCCAGCAGCCAAGCCAGCGGGGGTGTGTATGAGCAGTTCTTC	CASSQASGGVYEQFF
TRBJ2-1	once	TRBV7-2	15	TRBD1	TGTGCCAGCAGCGCGGACAGGAGCTCCTACAATGAGCAGTTCTTC	CASSADRSSYNEQFF
TRBJ1-1	.	TRBV12-5	13	.	TGTGCTAGTGGTTTGCACGGGGGGGACGAAGCTTTCTTT	CASGLHGGDEAFF
TRBJ2-7	once	TRBV2	13	TRBD2	TGTGCCAGCAGTGACACGGGGGGCTACGAGCAGTACTTC	CASSDTGGYEQYF
TRBJ2-7	.	TRBV5-1	16	TRBD1	TGCGCCAGCAGCCCGGGGACAGGGATGGGAAACTACGAGCAGTACTTC	CASSPGTGMGNYEQYF
TRBJ1-1	.	TRBV12-3/TRBV12-4	13	.	TGTGCCAGCAGTTTTGCCGGGAACACTGAAGCTTTCTTT	CASSFAGNTEAFF
TRBJ2-2	.	TRBV5-1	15	TRBD1	TGCGCCAGCAGTCAAGACAGGGGGACGACCGGGGAGCTGTTTTTT	CASSQDRGTTGELFF
TRBJ1-6	few	TRBV5-4	15	TRBD1	TGTGCCAGCAGCTTAGGGGCAGGGGGGTATTCACCCCTCCACTTT	CASSLGAGGYSPLHF
TRBJ1-1	.	TRBV29-1	12	.	TGCAGCGTGGGGGGGGATGCCACTGAAGCTTTCTTT	CSVGGDATEAFF
TRBJ1-3	.	TRBV7-9	14	.	TGTGCCAGCAGGTGGGGCCGAAGTGGAAACACCATATATTTT	CASRWGRSGNTIYF
TRBJ1-2	.	TRBV2	15	.	TGTGCCAGCAGTAAAACAGGGTTATCTCACTATGGCTACACCTTC	CASSKTGLSHYGYTF
TRBJ1-3	.	TRBV19	16	.	TGTGCCAGTACCTATGGGGGCAGAGGCTCTGGAAACACCATATATTTT	CASTYGGRGSGNTIYF
TRBJ2-2	many	TRBV2	19	TRBD2	TGTGCCAGCAGTGAAGCGCGGCTAGCGGGGGGCCGAGGGTCCGGGGAGCTGTTTTTT	CASSEARLAGGRGSGELFF
TRBJ2-7	.	TRBV15	13	TRBD1	TGTGCCACCAGCAGAGACAGGGGGCTCGAGCAGTACTTC	CATSRDRGLEQYF
TRBJ2-6	.	TRBV27	17	TRBD2	TGTGCCAGCAGTTCCTCTCTCGGGAGGCCTGGGGCCAACGTCCTGACTTTC	CASSSSLGRPGANVLTF
TRBJ1-1	.	TRBV18	14	.	TGTGCCAGCTCACCACCGGGGGGGGACACTGAAGCTTTCTTT	CASSPPGGDTEAFF
TRBJ1-6	.	TRBV3-1/TRBV3-2	13	.	TGTGCCAGCAGCGAAGGGGGGGATTCACCCCTCCACTTT	CASSEGGDSPLHF
TRBJ1-4	few	TRBV7-9	18	.	TGTGCCAGCAGCCCCACGGGGATACTAATCCTCTCCCCTGAAAAACTGTTTTTT	CASSPTGILILSPEKLFF
TRBJ1-2	.	TRBV18	14	TRBD1	TGTGCCAGCTCATCTGGACAGGGAGGCTATGGCTACACCTTC	CASSSGQGGYGYTF
TRBJ1-1	.	TRBV5-4	14	.	TGTGCCAGCAGCTTGGCTATAGGGGACACTGAAGCTTTCTTT	CASSLAIGDTEAFF
TRBJ2-2	few	TRBV7-8	16	TRBD2	TGTGCCAGCAGCTTAAAATCGGGGGGGCATACCGGGGAGCTGTTTTTT	CASSLKSGGHTGELFF
TRBJ2-1	once	TRBV2	12	.	TGTGCCAGCAGTGTTGGAGGGAATGAGCAGTTCTTC	CASSVGGNEQFF
TRBJ2-5	.	TRBV5-1	14	.	TGCGCCAGCAGCTTGGCCCCAGTTAAAGAGACCCAGTACTTC	CASSLAPVKETQYF
TRBJ2-7	once	TRBV4-3	16	.	TGCGCCAGCAGCCAGGATATAGCGGCGAGCTCCTACGAGCAGTACTTC	CASSQDIAASSYEQYF
TRBJ2-7	.	TRBV7-6	12	.	TGTGCCAGCAGCTCTCCCCCCTACGAGCAGTACTTC	CASSSPPYEQYF
TRBJ1-5	once	TRBV5-6	14	.	TGTGCCAGCAGTTCTCAGGGAAGGGATCAGCCCCAGCATTTT	CASSSQGRDQPQHF
TRBJ2-3	.	TRBV2	15	.	TGTGCCAGGACCACCGGGGTGTTCCCCTCAGATACGCAGTATTTT	CARTTGVFPSDTQYF
TRBJ2-7	.	TRBV19	17	TRBD1	TGTGCCAGTAGTATGAGGTCTACGGGACAGGTGATCTACGAGCAGTACTTC	CASSMRSTGQVIYEQYF
TRBJ1-1	.	TRBV27	15	TRBD1	TGTGCCAGCAGTTTACGACCGACAGGGAGCACTGAAGCTTTCTTT	CASSLRPTGSTEAFF
TRBJ2-5	few	TRBV4-1	13	.	TGCGCCAGCAGCCAAGACAGGGGAAAGACCCAGTACTTC	CASSQDRGKTQYF
TRBJ2-3	.	TRBV2	15	TRBD1	TGTGCCAGCACCCGGGACAGGGGGCGCGGGGATACGCAGTATTTT	CASTRDRGRGDTQYF
TRBJ1-2	.	TRBV14	15	TRBD1	TGTGCCAGCAGCCAAGGACAGGGGGGCTTCTATGGCTACACCTTC	CASSQGQGGFYGYTF
TRBJ2-1	.	TRBV29-1	13	.	TGCAGCGTTGATCGGAGCTCCTACAATGAGCAGTTCTTC	CSVDRSSYNEQFF
TRBJ2-5	.	TRBV2	17	TRBD2	TGTGCCAGCAGGGATGGGACTAGCGGGGGGAGGGAAGAGACCCAGTACTTC	CASRDGTSGGREETQYF
TRBJ2-1	.	TRBV4-2	14	TRBD1	TGTGCCAGCAGCCAAGATATACAGGGGAATGAGCAGTTCTTC	CASSQDIQGNEQFF
TRBJ2-5	.	TRBV5-1	15	.	TGCGCCAGCAGCTTGGAGGGGGATTTTTGGGAGACCCAGTACTTC	CASSLEGDFWETQYF
TRBJ2-7	.	TRBV11-2	14	TRBD1	TGTGCCAGCAGCTTAGGTGGACAGGGCTACGAGCAGTACTTC	CASSLGGQGYEQYF
TRBJ2-7	once	TRBV19	16	.	TGTGCCTCCCGAGGATTGAGTTCTTTGGGGCCCTACGAGCAGTACTTC	CASRGLSSLGPYEQYF
TRBJ1-1	.	TRBV11-2	13	.	TGTGCCAGCAGCTCGGTCTCGAACACTGAAGCTTTCTTT	CASSSVSNTEAFF
TRBJ2-5	.	TRBV5-4	14	.	TGTGCCAGCAGCCTTACAGGGATCGGGGAGACCCAGTACTTC	CASSLTGIGETQYF
TRBJ1-6	.	TRBV7-2	13	.	TGTGCCAGCGTTACAGGGATAAATTCACCCCTCCACTTT	CASVTGINSPLHF
TRBJ1-2	once	TRBV7-6	11	.	TGTGCCAGCAGCTTAGCTAGTGGCTACACCTTC	CASSLASGYTF
TRBJ1-1	.	TRBV29-1	10	.	TGCAGCGTTGACCAAGGAGGCGCTTTCTTT	CSVDQGGAFF
TRBJ2-7	.	TRBV18	15	TRBD2	TGTGCCAGCTCACAGACTAGCGGGGCTACCTACGAGCAGTACTTC	CASSQTSGATYEQYF
TRBJ1-1	.	TRBV7-2	13	.	TGTGCCAGCAGCCCCGGCCAGGGCTCTGAAGCTTTCTTT	CASSPGQGSEAFF
TRBJ2-1	few	TRBV10-3	14	.	TGTGCCATCAGTGTCGGGACACGGACAAATGAGCAGTTCTTC	CAISVGTRTNEQFF